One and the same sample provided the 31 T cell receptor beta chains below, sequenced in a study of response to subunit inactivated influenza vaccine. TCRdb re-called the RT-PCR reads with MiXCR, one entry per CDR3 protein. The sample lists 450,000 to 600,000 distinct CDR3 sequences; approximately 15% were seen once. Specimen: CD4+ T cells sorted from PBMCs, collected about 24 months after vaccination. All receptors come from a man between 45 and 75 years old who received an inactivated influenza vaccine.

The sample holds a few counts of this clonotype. Written as DNA, the CDR3 is TGCAGCGTTGAAATGGGTGCGACAGGCGCTCGATACGAGCAGTACTTC. It translates to CSVEMGATGARYEQYF. This chain joins TRBV29-1 and TRBJ2-7; D perhaps matches TRBD1 (6 bases). This CDR3 has 16 residues. Trimming took off 2 bases at V and 4 bases at J, with 21 bases between the two ends. Per the germline V gene, CDR1 is SQVTM and CDR2 is ANQGSEA.

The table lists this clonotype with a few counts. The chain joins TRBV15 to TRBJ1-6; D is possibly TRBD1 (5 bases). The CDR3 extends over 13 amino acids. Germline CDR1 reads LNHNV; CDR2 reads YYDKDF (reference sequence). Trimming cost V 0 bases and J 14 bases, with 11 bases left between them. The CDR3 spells CATSRDRAESLHF. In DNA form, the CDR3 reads TGTGCCACCAGCAGAGACAGGGCGGAGTCCCTCCACTTT.

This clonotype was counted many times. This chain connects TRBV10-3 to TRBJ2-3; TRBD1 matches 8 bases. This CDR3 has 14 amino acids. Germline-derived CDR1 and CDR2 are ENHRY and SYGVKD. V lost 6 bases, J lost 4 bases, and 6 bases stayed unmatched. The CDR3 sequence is CAISGQGWADTQYF. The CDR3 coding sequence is TGTGCCATCAGCGGACAGGGATGGGCAGATACGCAGTATTTT.

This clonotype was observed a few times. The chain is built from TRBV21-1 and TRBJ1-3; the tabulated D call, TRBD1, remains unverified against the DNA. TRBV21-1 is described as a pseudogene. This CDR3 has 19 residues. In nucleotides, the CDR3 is TGTGCCAGCAGCAAAGTACTTTTTGGGACAGCCCTCTCTGGAAACACCATATATTTT. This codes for CASSKVLFGTALSGNTIYF.

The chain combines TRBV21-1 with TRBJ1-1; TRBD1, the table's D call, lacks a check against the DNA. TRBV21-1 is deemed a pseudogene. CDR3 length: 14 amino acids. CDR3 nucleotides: TGTGCCAGCAGCAAAGGACAGGTGAACACTGAAGCTTTCTTT. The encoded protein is CASSKGQVNTEAFF.

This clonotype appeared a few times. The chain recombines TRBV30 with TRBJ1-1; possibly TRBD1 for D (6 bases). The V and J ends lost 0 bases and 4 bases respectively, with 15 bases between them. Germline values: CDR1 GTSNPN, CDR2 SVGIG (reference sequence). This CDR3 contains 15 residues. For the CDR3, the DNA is TGTGCCTGGAGTGTTTTGGGGGGCTGGGGCACTGAAGCTTTCTTT. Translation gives CAWSVLGGWGTEAFF.

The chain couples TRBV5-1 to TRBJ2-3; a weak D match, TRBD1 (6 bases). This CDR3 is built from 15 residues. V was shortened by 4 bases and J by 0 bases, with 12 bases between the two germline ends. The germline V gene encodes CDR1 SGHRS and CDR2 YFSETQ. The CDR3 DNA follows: TGCGCCAGCAGCCGAGACAGGTTTAGCACAGATACGCAGTATTTT. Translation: CASSRDRFSTDTQYF.

CDR3 residues: CATSDPTPGAADTQYF. The CDR3 DNA sequence: TGTGCCACCAGTGATCCAACCCCGGGTGCCGCAGATACGCAGTATTTT. V and J are TRBV24-1 and TRBJ2-3, with D unresolved. V was shortened by 3 bases and J by 4 bases, with 16 bases between the two germline ends. This CDR3 has 16 residues. Germline values: CDR1 KGHDR, CDR2 SFDVKD.

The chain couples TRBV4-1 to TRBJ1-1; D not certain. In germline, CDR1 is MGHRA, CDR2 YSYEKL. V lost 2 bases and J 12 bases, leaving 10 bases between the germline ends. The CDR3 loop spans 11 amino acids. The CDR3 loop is CASSQLRTTFF. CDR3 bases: TGCGCCAGCAGCCAACTCCGGACGACTTTCTTT.

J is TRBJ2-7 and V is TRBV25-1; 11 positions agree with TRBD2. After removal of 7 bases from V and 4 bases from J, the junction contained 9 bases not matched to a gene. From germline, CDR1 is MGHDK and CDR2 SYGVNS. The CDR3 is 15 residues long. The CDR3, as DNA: TGTGCCAGCATTACGACTAGCGGGACCGGGTACGAGCAGTACTTC. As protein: CASITTSGTGYEQYF.

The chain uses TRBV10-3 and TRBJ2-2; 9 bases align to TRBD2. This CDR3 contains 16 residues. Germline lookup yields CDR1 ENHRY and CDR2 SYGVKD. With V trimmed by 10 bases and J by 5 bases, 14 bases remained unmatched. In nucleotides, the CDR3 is TGTGCCACCTCAAGAGATAGCGGGAGTACAACCGGGGAGCTGTTTTTT. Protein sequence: CATSRDSGSTTGELFF.

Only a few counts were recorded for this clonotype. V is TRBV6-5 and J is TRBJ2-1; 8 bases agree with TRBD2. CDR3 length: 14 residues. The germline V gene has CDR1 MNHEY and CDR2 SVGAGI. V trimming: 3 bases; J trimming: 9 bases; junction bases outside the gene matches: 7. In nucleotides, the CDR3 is TGTGCCAGCAGTTATTCGGGAGGGCCAGGTGAGCAGTTCTTC. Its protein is CASSYSGGPGEQFF.

The CDR3 reads CASSDFGAGEQYF. The CDR3, as DNA: TGTGCCAGCAGTGATTTCGGGGCGGGCGAGCAGTACTTC. The chain links TRBV2 to TRBJ2-7; D might be TRBD1 or TRBD2, each matching 5 bases. Trimming pared 3 bases from V and 6 bases from J, leaving 12 bases between. This CDR3 contains 13 residues. The germline V gene encodes CDR1 SNHLY and CDR2 FYNNEI.

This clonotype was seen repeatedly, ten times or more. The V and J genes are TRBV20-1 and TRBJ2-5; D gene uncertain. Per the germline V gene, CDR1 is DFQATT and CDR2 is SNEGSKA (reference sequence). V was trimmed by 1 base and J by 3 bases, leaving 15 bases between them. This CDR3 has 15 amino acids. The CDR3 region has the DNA TGCAGTGCTAGAGGTATAGAACGGTCAGAAGAGACCCAGTACTTC. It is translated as CSARGIERSEETQYF.

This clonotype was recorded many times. This CDR3 reads CSAPQGALTGELFF. CDR3 nucleotide sequence: TGCAGTGCACCTCAGGGGGCACTGACCGGGGAGCTGTTTTTT. This chain joins TRBV20-1 and TRBJ2-2; TRBD1 matches at 8 bases. Germline CDR1 DFQATT, CDR2 SNEGSKA (reference sequence). This CDR3 has 14 amino acids. J lost 5 bases, V lost 6 bases, and 8 bases had no gene match.

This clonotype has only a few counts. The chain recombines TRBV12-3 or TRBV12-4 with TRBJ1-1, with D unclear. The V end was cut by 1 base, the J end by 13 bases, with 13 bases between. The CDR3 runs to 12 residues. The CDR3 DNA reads TGTGCCAGCAGTTTAGACGGGCGCAGGATTTTCTTT. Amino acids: CASSLDGRRIFF.

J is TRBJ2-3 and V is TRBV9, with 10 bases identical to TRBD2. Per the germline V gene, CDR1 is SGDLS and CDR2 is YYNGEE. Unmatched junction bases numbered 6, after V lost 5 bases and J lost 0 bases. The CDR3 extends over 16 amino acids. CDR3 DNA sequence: TGTGCCAGCAGTACTAGCGGGACCCCTAGCACAGATACGCAGTATTTT. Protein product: CASSTSGTPSTDTQYF.

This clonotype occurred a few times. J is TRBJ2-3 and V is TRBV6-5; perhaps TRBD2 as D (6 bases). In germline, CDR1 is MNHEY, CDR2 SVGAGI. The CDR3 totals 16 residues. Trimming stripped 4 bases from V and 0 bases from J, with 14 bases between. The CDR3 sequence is CASSSLAGMSTDTQYF. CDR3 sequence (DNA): TGTGCCAGCAGTTCCCTGGCGGGGATGAGCACAGATACGCAGTATTTT.

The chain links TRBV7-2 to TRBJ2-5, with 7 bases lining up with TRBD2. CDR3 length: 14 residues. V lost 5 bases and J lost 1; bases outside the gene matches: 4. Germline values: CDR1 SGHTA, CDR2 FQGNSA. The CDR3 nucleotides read TGTGCCAGCAGCAGGCGACTAGCCCAAGAGACCCAGTACTTC. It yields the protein CASSRRLAQETQYF.

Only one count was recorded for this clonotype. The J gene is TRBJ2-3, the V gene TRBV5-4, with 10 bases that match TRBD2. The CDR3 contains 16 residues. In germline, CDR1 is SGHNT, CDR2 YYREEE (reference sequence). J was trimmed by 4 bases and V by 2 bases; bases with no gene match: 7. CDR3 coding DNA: TGTGCCAGCAGCTTTCCAGCGGGGGGGCCGCCAGATACGCAGTATTTT. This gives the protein CASSFPAGGPPDTQYF.

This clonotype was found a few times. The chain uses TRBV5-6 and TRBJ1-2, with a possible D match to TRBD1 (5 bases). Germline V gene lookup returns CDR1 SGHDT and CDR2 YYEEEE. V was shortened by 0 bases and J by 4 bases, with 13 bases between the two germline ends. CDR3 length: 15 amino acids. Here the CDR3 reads CASSLAGPGSYGYTF. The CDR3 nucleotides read TGTGCCAGCAGCTTGGCGGGACCTGGGAGCTATGGCTACACCTTC.

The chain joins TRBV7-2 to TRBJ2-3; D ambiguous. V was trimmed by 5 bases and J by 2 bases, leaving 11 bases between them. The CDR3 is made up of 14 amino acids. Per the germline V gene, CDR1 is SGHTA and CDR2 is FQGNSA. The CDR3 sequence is CASSLTRNTDTQYF. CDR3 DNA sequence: TGTGCCAGCAGCCTGACAAGAAACACAGATACGCAGTATTTT.

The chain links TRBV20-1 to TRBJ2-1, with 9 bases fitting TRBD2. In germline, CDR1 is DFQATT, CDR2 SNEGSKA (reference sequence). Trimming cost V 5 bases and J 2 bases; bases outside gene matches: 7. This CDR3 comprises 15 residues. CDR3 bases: TGCAGTGCTCCAAGTAGCGGGAGAACCTACAATGAGCAGTTCTTC. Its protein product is CSAPSSGRTYNEQFF.

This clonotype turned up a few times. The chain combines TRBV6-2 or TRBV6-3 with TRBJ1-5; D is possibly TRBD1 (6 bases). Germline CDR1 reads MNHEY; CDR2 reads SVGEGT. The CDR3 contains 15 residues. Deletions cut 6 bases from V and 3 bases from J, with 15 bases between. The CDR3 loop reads CASRAGQLDNQPQHF. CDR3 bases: TGTGCCAGCAGGGCCGGACAGCTAGACAATCAGCCCCAGCATTTT.

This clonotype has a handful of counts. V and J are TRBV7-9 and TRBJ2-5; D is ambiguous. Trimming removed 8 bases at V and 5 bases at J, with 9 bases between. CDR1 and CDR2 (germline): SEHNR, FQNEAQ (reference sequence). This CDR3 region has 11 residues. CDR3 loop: CASENAETQYF. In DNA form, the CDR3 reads TGTGCCAGCGAAAATGCGGAGACCCAGTACTTC.

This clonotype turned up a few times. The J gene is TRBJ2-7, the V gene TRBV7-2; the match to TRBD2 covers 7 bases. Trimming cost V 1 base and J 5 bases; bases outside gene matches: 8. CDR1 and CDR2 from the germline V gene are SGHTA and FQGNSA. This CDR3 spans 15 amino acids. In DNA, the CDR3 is TGTGCCAGCAGCTTAGTGGCGGGAGTCCCCAACGAGCAGTACTTC. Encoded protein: CASSLVAGVPNEQYF.

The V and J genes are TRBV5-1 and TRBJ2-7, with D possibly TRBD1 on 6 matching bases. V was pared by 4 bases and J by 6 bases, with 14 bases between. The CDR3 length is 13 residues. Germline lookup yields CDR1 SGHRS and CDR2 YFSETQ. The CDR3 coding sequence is TGCGCCAGCAGCAGGGACAAGGGTGGCGAGCAGTACTTC. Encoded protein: CASSRDKGGEQYF.

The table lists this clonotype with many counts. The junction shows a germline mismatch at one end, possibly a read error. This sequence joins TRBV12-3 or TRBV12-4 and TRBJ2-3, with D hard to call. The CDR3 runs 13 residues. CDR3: CASSLQRTDTQYF. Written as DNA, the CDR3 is TGCGCCAGCAGCTTGCAGAGAACAGATACGCAGTATTTT.

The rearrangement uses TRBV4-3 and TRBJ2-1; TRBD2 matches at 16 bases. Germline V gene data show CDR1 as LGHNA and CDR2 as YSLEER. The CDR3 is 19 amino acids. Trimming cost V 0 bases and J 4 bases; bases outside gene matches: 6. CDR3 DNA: TGCGCCAGCAGCCAAGAAAAGGGACTAGCGGGGGGGCCTTACAATGAGCAGTTCTTC. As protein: CASSQEKGLAGGPYNEQFF.

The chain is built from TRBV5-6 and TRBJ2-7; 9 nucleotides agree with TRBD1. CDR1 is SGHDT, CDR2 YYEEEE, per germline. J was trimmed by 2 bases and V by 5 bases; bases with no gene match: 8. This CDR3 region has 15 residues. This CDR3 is CASRPRTGETYEQYF. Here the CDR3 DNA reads TGTGCCAGCAGACCCCGGACAGGGGAAACCTACGAGCAGTACTTC.

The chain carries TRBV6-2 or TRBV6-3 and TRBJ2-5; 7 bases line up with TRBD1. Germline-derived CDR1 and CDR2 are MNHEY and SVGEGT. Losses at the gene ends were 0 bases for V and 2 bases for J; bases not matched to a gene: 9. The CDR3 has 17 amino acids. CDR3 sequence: CASSYSTTGTDQETQYF. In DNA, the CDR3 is TGTGCCAGCAGTTACTCGACTACGGGGACAGATCAAGAGACCCAGTACTTC.